Listed here is a single T cell receptor beta chain. As yet, its antigen is unknown. The data stem from a study of shared clonotypes between healthy human individuals. The naive CD8 population came from CD45RO-negative cells selected for CCR7, without terminally differentiated effector memory CD45RA+ cells. Each sample came from a Caucasian adult donor living in Nashville, Tennessee. At deep level, the assay was performed. TCRdb's table, derived via immunoSEQ multiplex PCR, lists solely in-frame clones and lacks some. The table lists about 1,800,000 clones, just under 95% of them singletons. Study-wide results and limits: Some naive CD4 clonotypes, around 5%, turned up in common across several donors. Represented genetic and exposure-history diversity was restricted by having few donors.

CDR3 size: 13 residues. The germline V and J ends were trimmed by 3 bases and 4 bases, with 9 bases remaining between them. Per germline, CDR1 MGHRA and CDR2 YSYEKL. Material: naive CD8+ T cells sorted from blood. V gene TRBV4-1 combines with J gene TRBJ1-1; no firm D call. This TCR was sampled from a man younger than 35 in good health. Here the CDR3 DNA reads TGCGCCAGCAGCCAGGTGGCGCTCACTGAAGCTTTCTTT. Translating it yields CASSQVALTEAFF.